The 13 T cell receptor beta chains below were found in one sample sequenced in a study of blood T cell repertoires in COVID-19. Sequencing used immunoSEQ multiplex PCR; TCRdb keeps in-frame clones, though not all of them. Of about 230,000 clones in the sample, roughly 80% were seen once. Specimen: peripheral blood. All receptors derive from a woman between 45 and 60 years old with acute or convalescent COVID-19.

This clone was counted between two and nine times. The chain's CDR3 is CSVERGSYNSPLHF. In DNA form, the CDR3 reads TGCAGCGTTGAACGGGGATCCTATAATTCACCCCTCCACTTT. The chain recombines TRBV29-1 with TRBJ1-6; no reliable D call. This CDR3 contains 14 residues. Deletions cut 2 bases from V and 1 base from J, with 6 bases between. Germline V gene sequence: CDR1 SQVTM, CDR2 ANQGSEA.

This clone was observed a single time. The rearrangement uses TRBV19 and TRBJ1-5, with 11 bases fitting TRBD1. CDR3 length: 15 residues. Germline values: CDR1 LNHDA, CDR2 SQIVND (reference sequence). V dropped 4 bases and J dropped 5; count of bases not matched to a gene: 4. CDR3 DNA: TGTGCCAGTAGTAGACCGGGACAGGGGGATCAGCCCCAGCATTTT. Its translation: CASSRPGQGDQPQHF.

The chain joins TRBV13 to TRBJ2-5; D uncertain. CDR1 is PRHDT and CDR2 is FYEKMQ in the germline V gene (reference sequence). The CDR3 consists of 14 residues. Trimming took off 5 bases at V and 1 base at J, with 11 bases between the two ends. CDR3 bases: TGTGCCAGCAGCCCCCCCTCTAGCCAAGAGACCCAGTACTTC. It translates to CASSPPSSQETQYF.

The genes are TRBV24-1 and TRBJ2-5, with 9 positions matching TRBD1. Germline V gene sequence: CDR1 KGHDR, CDR2 SFDVKD. After removal of 6 bases from V and 1 base from J, the junction contained 5 bases not matched to a gene. This CDR3 contains 15 residues. CDR3 DNA: TGTGCCACCAGTAATGACAGGGGGGGCCAAGAGACCCAGTACTTC. It specifies CATSNDRGGQETQYF.

The chain is built from TRBV10-3 and TRBJ2-5, with 12 bases that match TRBD2. V shed 6 bases, J shed 2 bases, and the junction held 7 bases outside the gene matches. The CDR3 sequence is 16 residues long. Germline loops: CDR1 ENHRY, CDR2 SYGVKD. The CDR3 protein is CAISQGLAGTQETQYF. The CDR3 DNA reads TGTGCCATCAGCCAAGGACTAGCGGGGACTCAAGAGACCCAGTACTTC.

This clone occurred a few times. The rearrangement joins TRBV5-1 to TRBJ2-2; 8 bases are shared with TRBD2. Germline CDR1 reads SGHRS; CDR2 reads YFSETQ. Unmatched junction bases numbered 4, after V lost 6 bases and J lost 6 bases. The CDR3 covers 13 residues. As DNA, the CDR3 is TGCGCCAGCACCGAACTAGCGGCCGGGGAGCTGTTTTTT. This gives the protein CASTELAAGELFF.

V usage is TRBV7-9 and J usage is TRBJ1-6; 9 nucleotides match TRBD1. The germline CDR1 and CDR2 sequences are SEHNR and FQNEAQ (reference sequence). V shed 5 bases, J shed 10 bases, and the junction held 6 bases outside the gene matches. This CDR3 contains 14 residues. The CDR3 bases are TGTGCCAGCAGCGCGGGACAGGGAGAATCACCCCTCCACTTT. Translated, it gives CASSAGQGESPLHF.

The rearrangement uses TRBV24-1 and TRBJ1-4; D is unresolved. The germline gives CDR1 KGHDR, CDR2 SFDVKD. V was pared by 5 bases and J by 10 bases, with 10 bases between. This CDR3 comprises 12 residues. DNA of the CDR3: TGTGCCACCAGTGTATCTGGCGGAAAACTGTTTTTT. It is translated as CATSVSGGKLFF.

This chain uses TRBV19 with TRBJ1-1, with unresolved D. Germline CDR1 reads LNHDA; CDR2 reads SQIVND (reference sequence). The CDR3 is made up of 16 amino acids. Trimming left V 0 bases short and J 2 bases short, with 13 bases between. This CDR3 is CASSIDRRTRNTEAFF. DNA for the CDR3: TGTGCCAGTAGTATAGATCGAAGAACACGAAACACTGAAGCTTTCTTT.

The CDR3 loop is CASSQEGSGIYEQYF. CDR3 in DNA: TGCGCCAGCAGCCAAGAGGGGAGCGGGATCTACGAGCAGTACTTC. The chain links TRBV4-1 to TRBJ2-7, with TRBD2 matching over 7 bases. V lost 0 bases to trimming and J lost 3 bases; unmatched junction nucleotides: 5. The germline V gene encodes CDR1 MGHRA and CDR2 YSYEKL. There are 15 residues in the CDR3.

The chain couples TRBV6-5 to TRBJ2-7; the match to TRBD1 covers 10 bases. Germline V gene lookup returns CDR1 MNHEY and CDR2 SVGAGI. The V and J ends lost 6 bases and 3 bases, in that order; junction bases with no gene match: 2. This CDR3 contains 13 residues. CDR3 amino acids: CASRTGGDYEQYF. CDR3 in DNA: TGTGCCAGCAGGACAGGGGGCGACTACGAGCAGTACTTC.

The rearrangement uses TRBV18 and TRBJ1-3; possibly TRBD1 for D (5 bases). The CDR3 is 16 residues long. Per germline, CDR1 KGHSH and CDR2 LQKENI. Trimming removed 2 bases at V and 2 bases at J, with 13 bases between. The CDR3 region is CASSPNAGSAGNTIYF. The CDR3 DNA reads TGTGCCAGCTCACCAAACGCAGGGTCGGCTGGAAACACCATATATTTT.

The chain combines TRBV28 with TRBJ2-5; D possibly corresponds to TRBD1 (6 bases). Germline CDR1 MDHEN, CDR2 SYDVKM. Trimming took off 8 bases at V and 0 bases at J, with 16 bases between the two ends. CDR3 length: 15 amino acids. This CDR3 is CASSIRTDHQETQYF. The CDR3 coding sequence is TGTGCCAGCTCCATAAGGACAGACCACCAAGAGACCCAGTACTTC.